Below, 29 T cell receptor beta chains from the same sample are listed, as sequenced in a study of cytotoxic CD8 clonotypes in ibrutinib-treated CLL. The assay was immunoSEQ multiplex PCR, and TCRdb's table has in-frame clones only and misses some. The table lists fewer than 75,000 clones, roughly 71% of them singletons. The sample consisted of PBMCs, taken after 12 months of ibrutinib treatment. The origin of the receptors is a human donor with chronic lymphocytic leukemia.

The V call is TRBV30, the J call TRBJ2-2; 8 bases are a match to TRBD1. Trimming took 1 base from V and 5 from J; bases not matched to a gene: 3. Germline V lookup: CDR1 GTSNPN, CDR2 SVGIG (reference sequence). This CDR3 contains 14 residues. CDR3 residues: CAWSGTGGTGELFF. The CDR3, as DNA: TGTGCCTGGAGTGGAACAGGGGGAACCGGGGAGCTGTTTTTT.

The V call is TRBV5-4, the J call TRBJ2-1; D is ambiguous. Per the germline V gene, CDR1 is SGHNT and CDR2 is YYREEE (reference sequence). This CDR3 is 18 amino acids long. V was shortened by 5 bases and J by 0 bases, with 21 bases between the two germline ends. In DNA form, the CDR3 reads TGTGCCAGCAGGCAATTGGGAAGTGGGCCAAGCTCCTACAATGAGCAGTTCTTC. Its protein is CASRQLGSGPSSYNEQFF.

The chain uses TRBV18 and TRBJ2-7, with D perhaps matching TRBD2 (7 bases). V was cut by 6 bases and J by 0 bases, with 12 bases left in between. CDR3 length: 14 residues. Germline-derived CDR1 and CDR2 are KGHSH and LQKENI. The CDR3: CASSPGGASYEQYF. The CDR3 DNA reads as TGTGCCAGCTCCCCTGGGGGGGCCTCCTACGAGCAGTACTTC.

The rearrangement joins TRBV6-1 to TRBJ2-3; the D gene could be TRBD1 or TRBD2 (5 bases each). V was pared by 7 bases and J by 4 bases, with 9 bases between. The germline CDR1 and CDR2 sequences are MNHNS and SASEGT. The CDR3 has 12 amino acids. As DNA, the CDR3 is TGTGCCAGCATGGGACCCTCAGATACGCAGTATTTT. Residues: CASMGPSDTQYF.

This clone has more than one count but fewer than ten. V gene TRBV7-2 combines with J gene TRBJ1-5; D gene unclear. Trimming shortened V by 6 bases and J by 0 bases, and 9 bases separated the two germline ends. In germline, CDR1 is SGHTA, CDR2 FQGNSA. The CDR3 is made up of 14 amino acids. DNA for the CDR3: TGTGCCAGCAGTCAAGTTTATAGCAATCAGCCCCAGCATTTT. Translated, it gives CASSQVYSNQPQHF.

This sequence joins TRBV9 and TRBJ2-7; TRBD2 aligns across 9 bases. From germline, CDR1 is SGDLS and CDR2 YYNGEE. V dropped 4 bases and J dropped 4; count of bases not matched to a gene: 9. This CDR3 spans 15 amino acids. CDR3 residues: CASSPTAGGFYEQYF. In nucleotides, the CDR3 is TGTGCCAGCAGCCCGACAGCGGGAGGTTTTTACGAGCAGTACTTC. The variable domain in full, with the rest retrieved from reference TRBV9 and TRBJ2-7, is DSGVTQTPKHLITATGQRVTLRCSPRSGDLSVYWYQQSLDQGLQFLIQYYNGEERAKGNILERFSAQQFPDLHSELNLSSLELGDSALYFCASSPTAGGFYEQYFGPGTRLTVT.

Only a few counts were recorded for this clone. The chain uses TRBV19 and TRBJ2-1; 10 bases are shared with TRBD1. This CDR3 contains 16 residues. V gave up 0 bases and J gave up 4 bases; unmatched junction bases: 3. The V gene's germline CDR1 is LNHDA and CDR2 SQIVND (reference sequence). The CDR3 loop reads CASSIDLGQGYNEQFF. As DNA, the CDR3 is TGTGCCAGTAGTATAGATCTGGGACAGGGGTACAATGAGCAGTTCTTC.

This clone was recorded a few times. The gene calls are TRBV27 and TRBJ1-1; D is unresolved. The CDR3 has 14 amino acids. The germline gives CDR1 MNHEY, CDR2 SMNVEV (reference sequence). Trimming took 4 bases from V and 4 from J, leaving 13 bases between them. The CDR3 sequence is CASSSNWGATEAFF. In nucleotides, the CDR3 is TGTGCCAGCAGTTCTAATTGGGGTGCCACTGAAGCTTTCTTT.

The chain couples TRBV27 to TRBJ2-4; 8 bases fit TRBD1. This CDR3 region has 15 residues. The germline gives CDR1 MNHEY, CDR2 SMNVEV (reference sequence). V shed 5 bases, J shed 6 bases, and the junction held 9 bases outside the gene matches. The CDR3 protein is CASSPVTGATNIQYF. DNA for the CDR3: TGTGCCAGCAGTCCCGTGACAGGGGCAACAAACATTCAGTACTTC.

The J gene is TRBJ2-1, the V gene TRBV28; 9 bases fit TRBD1. The germline gives CDR1 MDHEN, CDR2 SYDVKM. The CDR3 has 17 amino acids. Trimming at V came to 1 base and at J to 9 bases, leaving 13 bases not matched to a gene. This chain's CDR3 is CASSLYSSGTGYIEQFF. The CDR3 coding sequence is TGTGCCAGCAGTTTATACAGTTCCGGGACAGGGTATATTGAGCAGTTCTTC.

The rearrangement joins TRBV30 to TRBJ1-5; D perhaps matches TRBD1 (5 bases). V shed 5 bases and J shed 3 bases, with 14 bases lying between them. The CDR3 is made up of 14 amino acids. CDR1 is GTSNPN, CDR2 SVGIG, per germline (reference sequence). As DNA, the CDR3 is TGTGCCTGGGGGGGTAGGGCCACCAATCAGCCCCAGCATTTT. Amino acid sequence: CAWGGRATNQPQHF.

V gene TRBV29-1 combines with J gene TRBJ2-5, with 10 bases aligning to TRBD2. The CDR3 is 14 amino acids. The V gene's germline CDR1 is SQVTM and CDR2 ANQGSEA. Unmatched junction bases numbered 6, after V lost 4 bases and J lost 4 bases. Here the CDR3 reads CSVVLAGVLETQYF. CDR3 DNA: TGCAGCGTTGTGCTAGCGGGAGTTTTAGAGACCCAGTACTTC.

In its sample, this clone was seen once. This chain links TRBV5-1 with TRBJ2-2, with 8 bases lining up with TRBD1. The CDR3 runs to 16 residues. Unmatched junction bases numbered 13, after V lost 4 bases and J lost 8 bases. The germline V gene has CDR1 SGHRS and CDR2 YFSETQ. CDR3: CASSPPYAQGAGELFF. For the CDR3, the DNA is TGCGCCAGCAGCCCCCCGTATGCGCAGGGGGCGGGGGAGCTGTTTTTT.

The V call is TRBV4-3, the J call TRBJ1-2; the match to TRBD1 covers 8 bases. The CDR3 extends over 16 amino acids. From germline, CDR1 is LGHNA and CDR2 YSLEER. Trimming at V came to 3 bases and at J to 2 bases, leaving 8 bases not matched to a gene. The CDR3 here is CASSHYGQGANYGYTF. The CDR3 DNA reads as TGCGCCAGCAGCCATTACGGACAGGGAGCAAACTATGGCTACACCTTC.

The chain links TRBV9 to TRBJ1-1; D gene uncertain. The CDR3 sequence is 17 residues long. Trimming left V 3 bases short and J 1 base short, with 19 bases between. CDR1 is SGDLS and CDR2 is YYNGEE in the germline V gene. CDR3 in amino acids: CASSENPLAGPNTEAFF. The CDR3, as DNA: TGTGCCAGCAGCGAAAATCCCCTGGCAGGACCGAACACTGAAGCTTTCTTT. The full variable domain, rest sourced from reference TRBV9 and TRBJ1-1, is DSGVTQTPKHLITATGQRVTLRCSPRSGDLSVYWYQQSLDQGLQFLIQYYNGEERAKGNILERFSAQQFPDLHSELNLSSLELGDSALYFCASSENPLAGPNTEAFFGQGTRLTVV.

This clone came up a few times. The rearrangement links TRBV28 to TRBJ2-7, with 11 bases that match TRBD1. CDR1 is MDHEN, CDR2 SYDVKM, per germline. The J segment lost 5 bases and the V segment lost 3 bases, leaving 12 bases of the junction unmatched. There are 17 residues in the CDR3. The CDR3 coding sequence is TGTGCCAGCAGTTTCCGGACAGGGGGCGCGTTTATCAACGAGCAGTACTTC. Residues: CASSFRTGGAFINEQYF.

The chain employs TRBV18 and TRBJ2-7; the match to TRBD1 covers 10 bases. Germline lookup yields CDR1 KGHSH and CDR2 LQKENI. V shed 6 bases and J 4 bases; nucleotides not matched to a gene: 3. CDR3 length: 13 residues. The CDR3 protein is CASSQGQGYEQYF. Here the CDR3 DNA reads TGTGCCAGCTCGCAGGGACAGGGGTACGAGCAGTACTTC.

The chain joins TRBV19 to TRBJ1-1; the D is unclear. Germline CDR1 reads LNHDA; CDR2 reads SQIVND (reference sequence). The ends were cut back, 3 bases at V and 6 bases at J, with 20 bases in the middle. CDR3 length: 16 amino acids. CDR3 in amino acids: CASSIPPARGHPEAFF. The CDR3 nucleotides read TGTGCCAGTAGTATTCCCCCCGCCCGGGGTCACCCTGAAGCTTTCTTT.

The chain couples TRBV29-1 to TRBJ2-7, with TRBD2 matching over 9 bases. The CDR3 covers 15 residues. Germline CDR1 SQVTM, CDR2 ANQGSEA. Trimming took 0 bases from V and 3 from J; bases not matched to a gene: 6. DNA for the CDR3: TGCAGCGTTGAAGAGCGGCTAGCGGGAAACTACGAGCAGTACTTC. This sequence encodes CSVEERLAGNYEQYF.

This clone has a handful of counts. The chain links TRBV7-8 to TRBJ2-6; tentative D call: TRBD2 (5 bases). The CDR3 is made up of 14 amino acids. Germline V gene sequence: CDR1 SGHVS, CDR2 FQNEAQ. The V end was cut by 5 bases, the J end by 0 bases, with 5 bases between. DNA of the CDR3: TGTGCCAGCAGCCGGGACTCTGGGGCCAACGTCCTGACTTTC. Translated: CASSRDSGANVLTF.

The CDR3 is CAWSGSGAMYEKLFF. The CDR3 DNA follows: TGTGCCTGGAGTGGTTCGGGGGCGATGTATGAAAAACTGTTTTTT. V and J are TRBV30 and TRBJ1-4; D may be TRBD1 (6 bases). The CDR3 is 15 amino acids. Trimming removed 1 base at V and 6 bases at J, with 15 bases between. Per germline, CDR1 GTSNPN and CDR2 SVGIG (reference sequence).

This clone occurred a few times. This sequence joins TRBV7-2 and TRBJ2-2, with D perhaps matching TRBD2 (6 bases). Deletions cut 5 bases from V and 7 bases from J, with 14 bases between. The CDR3 runs to 14 residues. Germline CDR1 reads SGHTA; CDR2 reads FQGNSA. CDR3 amino acids: CASSLLRRGGELFF. For the CDR3, the DNA is TGTGCCAGCAGCCTCCTTCGGCGGGGCGGGGAGCTGTTTTTT. Supplemented by reference TRBV7-2 and TRBJ2-2, the full variable domain reads GAGVSQSPSNKVTEKGKDVELRCDPISGHTALYWYRQSLGQGLEFLIYFQGNSAPDKSGLPSDRFSAERTGGSVSTLTIQRTQQEDSAVYLCASSLLRRGGELFFGEGSRLTVL.

This clone has more than one count but fewer than ten. The V call is TRBV30, the J call TRBJ1-2; tentatively, D is TRBD1 (5 bases). The germline V and J ends were trimmed by 1 base and 0 bases, with 9 bases remaining between them. The CDR3 is made up of 14 amino acids. Germline CDR1 and CDR2: GTSNPN and SVGIG (reference sequence). The CDR3 DNA follows: TGTGCCTGGAGTGGACAGTCTCCTAACTATGGCTACACCTTC. Translating it yields CAWSGQSPNYGYTF.

This sequence joins TRBV11-2 and TRBJ2-2, with D maybe TRBD2 (5 bases). The germline V and J ends were trimmed by 6 bases and 1 base, with 21 bases remaining between them. Per the germline V gene, CDR1 is SGHAT and CDR2 is FQNNGV. This CDR3 has 18 amino acids. The CDR3 sequence: CASSRNLLAPENTGELFF. The CDR3 DNA sequence: TGTGCCAGCAGTCGGAACCTTTTAGCGCCAGAGAACACCGGGGAGCTGTTTTTT. Based on the CDR3 plus reference TRBV11-2 and TRBJ2-2, the full variable domain is EAGVAQSPRYKIIEKRQSVAFWCNPISGHATLYWYQQILGQGPKLLIQFQNNGVVDDSQLPKDRFSAERLKGVDSTLKIQPAKLEDSAVYLCASSRNLLAPENTGELFFGEGSRLTVL.

Only one count was recorded for this clone. The chain carries TRBV7-8 and TRBJ2-7, with D tentatively TRBD1 or TRBD2 (5 bases each). Germline loops: CDR1 SGHVS, CDR2 FQNEAQ. The CDR3 is 13 residues long. The germline V and J ends were trimmed by 8 bases and 0 bases, with 11 bases remaining between them. The CDR3 protein is CASAGTSSYEQYF. The CDR3, as DNA: TGTGCCAGCGCCGGGACGAGCTCCTACGAGCAGTACTTC. The full variable domain, rest sourced from reference TRBV7-8 and TRBJ2-7, is GAGVSQSPRYKVAKRGQDVALRCDPISGHVSLFWYQQALGQGPEFLTYFQNEAQLDKSGLPSDRFFAERPEGSVSTLKIQRTQQEDSAVYLCASAGTSSYEQYFGPGTRLTVT.

The J gene is TRBJ2-5, the V gene TRBV7-9; no clear D. In germline, CDR1 is SEHNR, CDR2 FQNEAQ (reference sequence). The CDR3 runs to 13 residues. V was trimmed by 1 base and J by 5 bases, leaving 8 bases between them. CDR3 protein: CASSLGVAETQYF. The CDR3 region has the DNA TGTGCCAGCAGCTTAGGAGTGGCGGAGACCCAGTACTTC. Based on the CDR3 plus reference TRBV7-9 and TRBJ2-5, the full variable domain is DTGVSQNPRHKITKRGQNVTFRCDPISEHNRLYWYRQTLGQGPEFLTYFQNEAQLEKSRLLSDRFSAERPKGSFSTLEIQRTEQGDSAMYLCASSLGVAETQYFGPGTRLLVL.

The chain carries TRBV5-6 and TRBJ2-1, with a possible D match to TRBD2 (6 bases). The CDR3 totals 15 residues. Trimming removed 0 bases from V and 4 bases from J, with 11 bases in between. In germline, CDR1 is SGHDT, CDR2 YYEEEE. This chain's CDR3 is CASSLGLASYNEQFF. CDR3 DNA sequence: TGTGCCAGCAGCTTGGGGCTAGCGAGTTACAATGAGCAGTTCTTC.

The rearrangement links TRBV7-2 to TRBJ2-7, with TRBD1 matching 8 bases. This CDR3 is 14 amino acids long. V was clipped by 4 bases and J by 2 bases; unmatched bases: 4. Per germline, CDR1 SGHTA and CDR2 FQGNSA. This CDR3 is CASSSPDRAYEQYF. The CDR3, as DNA: TGTGCCAGCAGCTCTCCGGACAGGGCCTACGAGCAGTACTTC.

This clone was found once. The rearrangement joins TRBV5-1 to TRBJ1-1; D is perhaps TRBD1 (6 bases). V was shortened by 6 bases and J by 1 base, with 16 bases between the two germline ends. Germline-derived CDR1 and CDR2 are SGHRS and YFSETQ. This CDR3 has 15 amino acids. The CDR3 spells CASTSVGGANTEAFF. CDR3 coding DNA: TGCGCCAGCACCTCCGTCGGGGGGGCGAACACTGAAGCTTTCTTT.